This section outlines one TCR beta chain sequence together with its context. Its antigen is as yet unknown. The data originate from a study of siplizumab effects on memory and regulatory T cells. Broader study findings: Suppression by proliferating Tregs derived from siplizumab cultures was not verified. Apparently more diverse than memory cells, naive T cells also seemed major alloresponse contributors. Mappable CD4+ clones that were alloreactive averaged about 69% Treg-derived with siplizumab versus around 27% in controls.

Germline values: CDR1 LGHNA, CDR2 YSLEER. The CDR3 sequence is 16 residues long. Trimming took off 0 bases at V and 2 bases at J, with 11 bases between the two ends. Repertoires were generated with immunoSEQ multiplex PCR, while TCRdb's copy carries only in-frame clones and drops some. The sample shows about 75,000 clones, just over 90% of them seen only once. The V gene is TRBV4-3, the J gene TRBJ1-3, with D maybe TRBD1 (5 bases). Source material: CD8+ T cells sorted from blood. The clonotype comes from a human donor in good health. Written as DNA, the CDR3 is TGCGCCAGCAGCCAAGATAATGGAGGGGCTGGAAACACCATATATTTT. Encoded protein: CASSQDNGGAGNTIYF.